In this sample, the clone carrying this T cell receptor (beta chain) turned up many times. Its antigen is still unknown. The trim removed 4 bases at V and 0 bases at J, leaving 9 bases unmatched. CDR3 size: 16 residues. Germline V gives CDR1 DFQATT, CDR2 SNEGSKA (reference sequence). Single TCR cDNA molecules each had their own unique molecular identifier. TCRdb recomputed calls from the 5' RACE reads with MiXCR, one row per CDR3 protein. The sample has over 45,000 distinct CDR3 sequences; approximately 5.3% are singletons. This entry is derived from a study of spatial heterogeneity in lung cancer. Study-level information: More beta-chain than alpha-chain sequences were consistently detected. General study points: Follow-up blood showed ubiquitous expanded tumor TCRs less than blood at resection did.

The time point denotes: sample taken at primary tumor resection. The study sequenced unsorted whole RNA from tumor, nontumor lung or frozen PBMC. Samples came from roughly 72 TRACERx patients with untreated early-stage lung cancer. This chain joins TRBV20-1 and TRBJ2-4; 7 nucleotides align to TRBD1. Sequencing used PBMCs, obtained at surgery. The clonotype was recovered from a male donor with early-stage non-small cell lung cancer. The CDR3 coding sequence is TGCAGTGCTATGAAACAGGGGACCCTAGCCAAAAACATTCAGTACTTC. Its protein is CSAMKQGTLAKNIQYF.